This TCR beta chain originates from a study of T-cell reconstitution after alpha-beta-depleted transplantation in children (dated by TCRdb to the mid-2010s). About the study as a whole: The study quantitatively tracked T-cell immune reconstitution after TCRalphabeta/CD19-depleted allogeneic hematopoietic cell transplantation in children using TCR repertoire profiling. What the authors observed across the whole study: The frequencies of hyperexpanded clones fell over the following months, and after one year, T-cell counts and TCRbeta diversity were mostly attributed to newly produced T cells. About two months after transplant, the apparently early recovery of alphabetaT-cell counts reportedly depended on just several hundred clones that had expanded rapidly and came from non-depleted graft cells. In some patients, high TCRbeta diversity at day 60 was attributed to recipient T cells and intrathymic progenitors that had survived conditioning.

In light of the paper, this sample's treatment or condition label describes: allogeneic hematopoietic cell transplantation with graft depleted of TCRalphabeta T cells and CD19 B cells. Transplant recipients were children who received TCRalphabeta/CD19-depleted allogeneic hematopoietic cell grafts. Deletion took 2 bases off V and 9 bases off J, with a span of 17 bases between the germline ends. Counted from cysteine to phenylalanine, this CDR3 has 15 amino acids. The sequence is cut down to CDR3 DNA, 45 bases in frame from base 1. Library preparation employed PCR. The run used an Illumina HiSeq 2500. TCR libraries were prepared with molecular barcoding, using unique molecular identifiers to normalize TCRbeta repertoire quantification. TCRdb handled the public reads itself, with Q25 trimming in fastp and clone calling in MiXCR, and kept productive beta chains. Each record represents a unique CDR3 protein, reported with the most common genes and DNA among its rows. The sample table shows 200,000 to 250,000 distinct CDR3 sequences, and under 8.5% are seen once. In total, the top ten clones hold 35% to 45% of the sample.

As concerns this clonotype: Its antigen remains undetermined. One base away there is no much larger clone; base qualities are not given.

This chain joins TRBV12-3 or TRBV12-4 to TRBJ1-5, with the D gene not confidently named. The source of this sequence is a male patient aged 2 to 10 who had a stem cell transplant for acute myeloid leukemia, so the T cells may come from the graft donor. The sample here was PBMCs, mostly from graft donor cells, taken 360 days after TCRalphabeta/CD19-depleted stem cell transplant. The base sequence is TGTGCCAGCAGTTTATTCGGCGGCCGCGGGCTGCCCCAGCATTTT. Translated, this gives CASSLFGGRGLPQHF.